Reported below is one TCR beta chain. The naive CD8 population came from CD45RO-negative cells selected for CCR7, without terminally differentiated effector memory CD45RA+ cells. These data are taken from a study of shared clonotypes between healthy human individuals. Each PCR replicate from the sorted subsets contained about 200 ng DNA, which is around 30,000 T cell genomes. Libraries were prepared by immunoSEQ multiplex PCR; TCRdb keeps only in-frame clonotypes and omits some of them. The sample comprises roughly 2,000,000 clones, 85% to 95% of which are singletons, and 1.2% rests with the top ten. Sequenced: naive CD8+ T cells sorted from blood. The sequence was obtained from a man aged 18 to 29 in good health.

The CDR3 loop reads CASSVDGTGFYGYTF. The CDR3 nucleotides read TGTGCCAGCAGCGTAGATGGGACAGGTTTCTATGGCTACACCTTC. The chain employs TRBV9 and TRBJ1-2; 8 nucleotides match TRBD1. Germline values: CDR1 SGDLS, CDR2 YYNGEE. The CDR3 runs 15 residues. V lost 0 bases, J lost 4 bases, and 5 bases stayed unmatched.